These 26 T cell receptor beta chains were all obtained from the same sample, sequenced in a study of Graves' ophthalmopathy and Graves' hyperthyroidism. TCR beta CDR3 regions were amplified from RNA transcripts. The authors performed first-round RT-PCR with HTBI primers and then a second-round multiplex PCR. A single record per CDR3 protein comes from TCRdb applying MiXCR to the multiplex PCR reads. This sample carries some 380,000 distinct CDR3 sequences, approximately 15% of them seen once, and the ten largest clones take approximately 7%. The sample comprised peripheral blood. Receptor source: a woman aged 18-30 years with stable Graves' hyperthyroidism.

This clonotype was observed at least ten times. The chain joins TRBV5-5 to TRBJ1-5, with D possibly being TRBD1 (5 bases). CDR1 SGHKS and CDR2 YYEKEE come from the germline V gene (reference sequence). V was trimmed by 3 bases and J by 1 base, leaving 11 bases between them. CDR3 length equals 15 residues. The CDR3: CASSSSGLSNQPQHF. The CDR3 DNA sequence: TGTGCCAGCAGCTCCTCAGGGTTAAGCAATCAGCCCCAGCATTTT.

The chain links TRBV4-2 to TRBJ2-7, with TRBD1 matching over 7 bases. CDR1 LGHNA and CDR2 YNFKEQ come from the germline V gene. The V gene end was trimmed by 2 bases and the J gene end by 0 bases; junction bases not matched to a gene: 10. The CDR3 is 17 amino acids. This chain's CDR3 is CASSQMGVWDSSYEQYF. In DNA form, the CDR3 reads TGTGCCAGCAGCCAAATGGGAGTTTGGGACAGCTCCTACGAGCAGTACTTC.

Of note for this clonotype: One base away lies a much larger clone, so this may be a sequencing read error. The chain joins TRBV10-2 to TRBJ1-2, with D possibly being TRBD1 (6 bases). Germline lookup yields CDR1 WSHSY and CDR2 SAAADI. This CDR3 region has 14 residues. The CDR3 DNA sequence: TGCGCCAGCGGTGAAGGGGCGGGGGCCCGGGGCTACACCTTC. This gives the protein CASGEGAGARGYTF.

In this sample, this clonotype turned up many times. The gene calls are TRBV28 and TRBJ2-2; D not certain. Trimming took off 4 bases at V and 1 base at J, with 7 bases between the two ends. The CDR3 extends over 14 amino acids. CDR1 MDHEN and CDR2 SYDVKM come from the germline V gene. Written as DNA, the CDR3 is TGTGCCAGCAGTTACCTCCTGAACACCGGGGAGCTGTTTTTT. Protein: CASSYLLNTGELFF. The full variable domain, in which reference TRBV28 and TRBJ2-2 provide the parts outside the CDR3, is DVKVTQSSRYLVKRTGEKVFLECVQDMDHENMFWYRQDPGLGLRLIYFSYDVKMKEKGDIPEGYSVSREKKERFSLILESASTNQTSMYLCASSYLLNTGELFFGEGSRLTVL.

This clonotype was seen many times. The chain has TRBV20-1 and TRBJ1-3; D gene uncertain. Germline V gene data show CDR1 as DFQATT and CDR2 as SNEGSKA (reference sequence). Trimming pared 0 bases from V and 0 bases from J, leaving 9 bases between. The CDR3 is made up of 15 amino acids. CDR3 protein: CSARDNMSSGNTIYF. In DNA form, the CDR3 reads TGCAGTGCTAGAGATAACATGAGCTCTGGAAACACCATATATTTT.

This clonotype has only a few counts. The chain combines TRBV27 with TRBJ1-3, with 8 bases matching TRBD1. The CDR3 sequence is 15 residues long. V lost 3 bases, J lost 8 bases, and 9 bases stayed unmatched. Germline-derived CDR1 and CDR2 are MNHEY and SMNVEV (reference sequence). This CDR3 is CASSFVGDRGDTIYF. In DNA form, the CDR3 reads TGTGCCAGCAGTTTCGTGGGAGACAGGGGAGACACCATATATTTT.

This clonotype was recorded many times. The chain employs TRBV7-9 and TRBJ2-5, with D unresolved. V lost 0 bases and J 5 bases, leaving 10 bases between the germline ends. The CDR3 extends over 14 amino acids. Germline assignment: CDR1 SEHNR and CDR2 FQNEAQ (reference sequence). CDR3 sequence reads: CASSLATYGETQYF. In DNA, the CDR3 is TGTGCCAGCAGCTTAGCGACCTATGGGGAGACCCAGTACTTC.

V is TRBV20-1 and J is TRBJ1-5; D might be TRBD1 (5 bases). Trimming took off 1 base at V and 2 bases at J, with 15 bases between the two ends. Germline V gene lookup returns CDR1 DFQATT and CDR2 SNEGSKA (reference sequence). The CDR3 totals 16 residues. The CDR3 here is CSARAGPGWGNQPQHF. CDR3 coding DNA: TGCAGTGCTAGAGCAGGGCCAGGGTGGGGCAATCAGCCCCAGCATTTT.

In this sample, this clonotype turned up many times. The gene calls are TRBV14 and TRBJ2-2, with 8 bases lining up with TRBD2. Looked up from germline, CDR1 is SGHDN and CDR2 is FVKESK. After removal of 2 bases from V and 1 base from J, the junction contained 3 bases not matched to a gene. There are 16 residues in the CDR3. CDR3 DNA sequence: TGTGCCAGCAGCCAACTCAGCGGGGGGAACACCGGGGAGCTGTTTTTT. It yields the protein CASSQLSGGNTGELFF.

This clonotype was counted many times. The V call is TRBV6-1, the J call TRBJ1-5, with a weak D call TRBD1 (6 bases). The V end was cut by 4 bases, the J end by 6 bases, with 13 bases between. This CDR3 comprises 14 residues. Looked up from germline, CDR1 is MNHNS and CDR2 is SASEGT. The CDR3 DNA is TGTGCCAGCAGTGCGTACAGGGTGGGTCAGCCCCAGCATTTT. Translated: CASSAYRVGQPQHF.

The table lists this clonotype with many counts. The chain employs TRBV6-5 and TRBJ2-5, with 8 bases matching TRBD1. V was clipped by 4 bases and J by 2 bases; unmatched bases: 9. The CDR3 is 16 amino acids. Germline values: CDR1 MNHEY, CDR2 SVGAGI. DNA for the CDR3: TGTGCCAGCAGTTTACTTATTGGACAGGGACAAGAGACCCAGTACTTC. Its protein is CASSLLIGQGQETQYF.

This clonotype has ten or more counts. CDR3 nucleotides: TGTGCCAGCAGTGAATCACAGACTCAAGAGACCCAGTACTTC. Protein: CASSESQTQETQYF. This rearrangement joins TRBV6-1 to TRBJ2-5; D unclear. V dropped 2 bases and J dropped 2 bases, with 9 bases sitting between them. The CDR3 has 14 amino acids. Germline assignment: CDR1 MNHNS and CDR2 SASEGT.

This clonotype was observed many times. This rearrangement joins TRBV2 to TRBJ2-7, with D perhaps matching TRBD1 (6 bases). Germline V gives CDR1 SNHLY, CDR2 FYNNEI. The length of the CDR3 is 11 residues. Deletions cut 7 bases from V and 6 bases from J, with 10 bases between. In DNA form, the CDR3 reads TGTGCCAGCAACAGGGTAGGCGAGCAGTACTTC. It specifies CASNRVGEQYF. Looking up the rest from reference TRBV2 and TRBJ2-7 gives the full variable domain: EPEVTQTPSHQVTQMGQEVILRCVPISNHLYFYWYRQILGQKVEFLVSFYNNEISEKSEIFDDQFSVERPDGSNFTLKIRSTKLEDSAMYFCASNRVGEQYFGPGTRLTVT.

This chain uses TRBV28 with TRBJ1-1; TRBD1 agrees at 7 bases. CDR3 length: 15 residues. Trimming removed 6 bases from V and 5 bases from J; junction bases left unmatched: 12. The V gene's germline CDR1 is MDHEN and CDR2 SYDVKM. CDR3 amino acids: CASSRGRSRGTEAFF. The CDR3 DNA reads TGTGCCAGCAGCCGAGGTCGTTCCAGGGGGACTGAAGCTTTCTTT.

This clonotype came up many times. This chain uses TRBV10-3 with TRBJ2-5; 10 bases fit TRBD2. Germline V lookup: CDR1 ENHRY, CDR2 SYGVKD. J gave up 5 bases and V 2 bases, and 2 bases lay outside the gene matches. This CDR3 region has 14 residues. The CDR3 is CAISEIAGGETQYF. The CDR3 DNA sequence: TGTGCCATCAGTGAGATAGCGGGGGGTGAGACCCAGTACTTC.

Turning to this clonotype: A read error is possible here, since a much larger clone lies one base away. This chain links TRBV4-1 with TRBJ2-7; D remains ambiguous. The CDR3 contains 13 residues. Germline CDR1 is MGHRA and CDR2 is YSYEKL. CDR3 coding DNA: TGCGCCAGCAGCCAAGAGGCGCGGTACGAGCAGTGCTTC. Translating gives CASSQEARYEQCF.

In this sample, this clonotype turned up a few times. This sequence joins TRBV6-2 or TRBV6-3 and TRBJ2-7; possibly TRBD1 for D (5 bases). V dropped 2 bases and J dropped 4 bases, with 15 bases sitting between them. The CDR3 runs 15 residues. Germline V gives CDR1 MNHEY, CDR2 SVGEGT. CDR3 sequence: CASSYQAGLGYEQYF. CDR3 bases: TGTGCCAGCAGTTACCAGGCAGGGCTGGGATACGAGCAGTACTTC.

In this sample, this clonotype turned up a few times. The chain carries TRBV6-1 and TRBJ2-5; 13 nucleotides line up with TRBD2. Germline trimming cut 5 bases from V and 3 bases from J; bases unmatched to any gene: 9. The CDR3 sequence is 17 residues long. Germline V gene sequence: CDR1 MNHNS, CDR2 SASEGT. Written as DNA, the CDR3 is TGTGCCAGCAGTAATGTTCCGGGACTAGCGGGGAAAGAGACCCAGTACTTC. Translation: CASSNVPGLAGKETQYF.

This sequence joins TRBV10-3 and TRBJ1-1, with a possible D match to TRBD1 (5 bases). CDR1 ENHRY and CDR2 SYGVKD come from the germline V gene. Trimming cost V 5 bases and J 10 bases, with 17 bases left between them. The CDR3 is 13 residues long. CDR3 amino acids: CAISSGGARGAFF. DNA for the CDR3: TGTGCCATCAGTTCGGGAGGGGCTAGGGGAGCTTTCTTT.

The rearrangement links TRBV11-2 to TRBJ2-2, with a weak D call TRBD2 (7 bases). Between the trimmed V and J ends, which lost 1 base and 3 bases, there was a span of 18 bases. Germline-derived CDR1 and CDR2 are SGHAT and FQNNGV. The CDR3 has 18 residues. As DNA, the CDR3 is TGTGCCAGCAGCTTAGGACTACGGGGGGCGAGGGACACCGGGGAGCTGTTTTTT. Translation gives CASSLGLRGARDTGELFF.

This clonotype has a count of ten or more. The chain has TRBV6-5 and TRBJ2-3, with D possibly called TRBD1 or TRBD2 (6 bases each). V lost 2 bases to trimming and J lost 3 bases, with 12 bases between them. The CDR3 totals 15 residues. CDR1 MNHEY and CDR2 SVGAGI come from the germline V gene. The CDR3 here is CASSYRGPTTDTQYF. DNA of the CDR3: TGTGCCAGCAGTTACCGGGGGCCTACAACAGATACGCAGTATTTT.

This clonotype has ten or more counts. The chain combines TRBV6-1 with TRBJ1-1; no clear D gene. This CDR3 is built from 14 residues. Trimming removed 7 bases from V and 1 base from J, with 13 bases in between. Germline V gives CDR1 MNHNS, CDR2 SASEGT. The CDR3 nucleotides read TGTGCCAGCACGGGCCGGAAGTGGAACACTGAAGCTTTCTTT. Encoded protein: CASTGRKWNTEAFF.

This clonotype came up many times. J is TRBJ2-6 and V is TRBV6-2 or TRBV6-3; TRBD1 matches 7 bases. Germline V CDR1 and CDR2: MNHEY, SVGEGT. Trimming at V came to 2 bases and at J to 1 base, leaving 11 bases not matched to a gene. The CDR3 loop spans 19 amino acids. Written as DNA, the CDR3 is TGTGCCAGCAGTTACGGGGTCGGCAGGGGGATTTCTGGGGCCAACGTCCTGACTTTC. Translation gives CASSYGVGRGISGANVLTF.

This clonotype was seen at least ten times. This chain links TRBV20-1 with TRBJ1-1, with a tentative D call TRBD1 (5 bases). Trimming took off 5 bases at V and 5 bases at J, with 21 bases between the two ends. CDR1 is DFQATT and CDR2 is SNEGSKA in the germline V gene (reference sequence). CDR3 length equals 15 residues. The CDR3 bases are TGCAGTGCTCGGGGGAAGGCAGGGAGGGAAACTGAAGCTTTCTTT. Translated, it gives CSARGKAGRETEAFF.

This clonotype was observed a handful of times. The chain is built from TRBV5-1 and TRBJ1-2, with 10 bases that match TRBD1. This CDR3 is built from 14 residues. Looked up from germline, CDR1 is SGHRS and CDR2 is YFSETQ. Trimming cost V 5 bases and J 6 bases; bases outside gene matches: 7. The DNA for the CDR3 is TGCGCCAGCAGACCTGGACAGGGGGACCATGGCTACACCTTC. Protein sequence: CASRPGQGDHGYTF.

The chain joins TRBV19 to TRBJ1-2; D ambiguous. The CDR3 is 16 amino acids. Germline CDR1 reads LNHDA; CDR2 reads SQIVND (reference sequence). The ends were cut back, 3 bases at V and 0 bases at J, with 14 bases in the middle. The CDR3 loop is CASSILQSKSNYGYTF. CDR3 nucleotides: TGTGCCAGTAGTATTCTGCAGTCCAAATCTAACTATGGCTACACCTTC.